The 20 T cell receptor beta chains listed next were all sequenced from one sample in a study of identical twins. TCRdb itself ran the 5' RACE reads through MiXCR, one entry per CDR3 protein. This table holds about 520,000 distinct CDR3 sequences, about 20% found once. A further study also used this sample, focusing on T cells expressing NK-cell markers.

Sequencing used CD4+ T cells sorted from blood. The source is a young woman in good health.

The V gene is TRBV6-5, the J gene TRBJ2-7, with D tentatively TRBD2 (7 bases). Per the germline V gene, CDR1 is MNHEY and CDR2 is SVGAGI. CDR3 length: 19 amino acids. Trimming left V 2 bases short and J 7 bases short, with 30 bases between. The CDR3, as DNA: TGTGCCAGCAGTTACGTAACACCACTCTTACAGGGTGCCGGGGGGGAGCAGTACTTC. It translates to CASSYVTPLLQGAGGEQYF.

The chain is built from TRBV29-1 and TRBJ2-1, with D perhaps matching TRBD1 (6 bases). The CDR3 extends over 11 amino acids. Trimming took off 7 bases at V and 8 bases at J, with 12 bases between the two ends. Germline CDR1 SQVTM, CDR2 ANQGSEA. In DNA form, the CDR3 reads TGCAGCGGCCACAGGGATCATGAGCAGTTCTTC. This encodes CSGHRDHEQFF.

The V gene is TRBV2, the J gene TRBJ2-2, with no clear D. The CDR3 sequence is 14 residues long. V lost 11 bases and J lost 3, with 16 bases in between. The germline gives CDR1 SNHLY, CDR2 FYNNEI. The CDR3 coding sequence is TGTGCCTGCCGATCGGAGTGGGACACCGGGGAGCTGTTTTTT. Its translation is CACRSEWDTGELFF.

The CDR3 loop reads CASGLSGVSTDTQYF. CDR3 nucleotides: TGTGCCAGCGGCCTGAGCGGGGTGAGCACAGATACGCAGTATTTT. The rearrangement links TRBV2 to TRBJ2-3, with 7 nucleotides matching TRBD2. This CDR3 is built from 15 residues. Germline CDR1 SNHLY, CDR2 FYNNEI. The ends lost 8 bases at V and 0 bases at J; junction bases unmatched: 8.

CDR3 nucleotide sequence: TGCAGTGCTAGAGCAGGGACTAGTGGTTACAATGAGCAGTTCTTC. Protein: CSARAGTSGYNEQFF. The V call is TRBV20-1, the J call TRBJ2-1; 8 nucleotides agree with TRBD2. The CDR3 consists of 15 residues. From germline, CDR1 is DFQATT and CDR2 SNEGSKA (reference sequence). V lost 1 base and J lost 4; bases outside the gene matches: 6.

Comments on this clonotype: A read error may account for a junction end that differs from germline. The chain is built from TRBV20-1 and TRBJ1-1; TRBD1 aligns across 9 bases. The CDR3 is 16 residues long. CDR1 is DFQATT and CDR2 is SNEGSKA in the germline V gene (reference sequence). In DNA, the CDR3 is TGCAGTGCCAGAGGAACGACAGGGGGTGGGAACACTGAAGCTTTCTTT. Amino acid sequence: CSARGTTGGGNTEAFF.

This clonotype was recorded only once. The chain carries TRBV12-3 or TRBV12-4 and TRBJ2-3; TRBD1 matches at 8 bases. This CDR3 is 20 amino acids long. V trimming: 5 bases; J trimming: 2 bases; junction bases outside the gene matches: 21. For the CDR3, the DNA is TGTGCCAGCAGTGTTATGCCCCCCCGGTCGACAGGGGCACCCACAGATACGCAGTATTTT. This encodes CASSVMPPRSTGAPTDTQYF.

This clonotype was seen more than once but under ten times. This chain connects TRBV20-1 to TRBJ2-1; unclear D gene. The CDR3 consists of 14 residues. Germline V gene sequence: CDR1 DFQATT, CDR2 SNEGSKA (reference sequence). V shed 6 bases and J shed 1 base, with 13 bases lying between them. CDR3 loop: CSAPPPRSYNEQFF. In nucleotides, the CDR3 is TGCAGTGCCCCTCCCCCCAGGTCCTACAATGAGCAGTTCTTC.

The genes are TRBV7-9 and TRBJ1-1; maybe TRBD1 (5 bases). CDR3 size: 13 residues. CDR1 and CDR2 (germline): SEHNR, FQNEAQ (reference sequence). Trimming shortened V by 5 bases and J by 4 bases, and 11 bases separated the two germline ends. CDR3 loop: CASSVKTVTEAFF. The CDR3, as DNA: TGTGCCAGCAGCGTAAAGACAGTCACTGAAGCTTTCTTT.

V is TRBV25-1 and J is TRBJ2-7; tentative D call: TRBD1 (5 bases). In germline, CDR1 is MGHDK, CDR2 SYGVNS. Trimming took off 6 bases at V and 3 bases at J, with 15 bases between the two ends. The CDR3 contains 14 residues. The CDR3 nucleotides are TGTGCCAGCAGCAGGGCTGGGGCCCTCTACGAGCAGTACTTC. Protein: CASSRAGALYEQYF.

Only a few counts were recorded for this clonotype. The rearrangement joins TRBV7-9 to TRBJ2-3; perhaps TRBD2 as D (5 bases). Germline loops: CDR1 SEHNR, CDR2 FQNEAQ (reference sequence). The CDR3 consists of 16 residues. The V and J ends lost 4 bases and 2 bases respectively, with 16 bases between them. The CDR3 DNA sequence: TGTGCCAGCAGCTCCACCCCCGGAGCGGCCACAGATACGCAGTATTTT. Translated, it gives CASSSTPGAATDTQYF.

The chain is built from TRBV5-1 and TRBJ1-6; 8 bases line up with TRBD1. Germline CDR1 and CDR2: SGHRS and YFSETQ. V trimming: 0 bases; J trimming: 9 bases; junction bases outside the gene matches: 5. This CDR3 is 15 amino acids long. Written as DNA, the CDR3 is TGCGCCAGCAGCTTGGGGACAGGGACCTCTTCACCCCTCCACTTT. Amino acid sequence: CASSLGTGTSSPLHF.

This clonotype was counted a few times. V is TRBV10-3 and J is TRBJ2-1, with 8 bases that match TRBD1. With 6 bases clipped from V and 0 bases from J, the junction kept 4 bases outside the gene matches. The CDR3 sequence is 15 residues long. Looked up from germline, CDR1 is ENHRY and CDR2 is SYGVKD. Here the CDR3 DNA reads TGTGCCATCAGGCAGGGGGCTGCCTCCTACAATGAGCAGTTCTTC. Translating gives CAIRQGAASYNEQFF.

This clonotype was recorded many times. The rearrangement uses TRBV20-1 and TRBJ2-1; weak D call: TRBD2 (6 bases). The CDR3 spans 13 residues. Germline values: CDR1 DFQATT, CDR2 SNEGSKA (reference sequence). The germline V and J ends were trimmed by 6 bases and 3 bases, with 12 bases remaining between them. Written as DNA, the CDR3 is TGCAGTGCCATGGGACTGCGCTACAATGAGCAGTTCTTC. This gives the protein CSAMGLRYNEQFF.

This chain links TRBV20-1 with TRBJ1-1, with D possibly matching TRBD1 (6 bases). The V and J ends lost 5 bases and 6 bases respectively, with 10 bases between them. Germline lookup yields CDR1 DFQATT and CDR2 SNEGSKA (reference sequence). The CDR3 covers 11 residues. The CDR3 loop reads CSAPRGPEAFF. CDR3 nucleotides: TGCAGTGCTCCCAGGGGACCTGAAGCTTTCTTT.

V and J are TRBV27 and TRBJ2-1, with unresolved D. The germline CDR1 and CDR2 sequences are MNHEY and SMNVEV (reference sequence). The V end was cut by 2 bases, the J end by 3 bases, with 11 bases between. The CDR3 has 15 amino acids. CDR3 sequence (DNA): TGTGCCAGCAGTTTAGGGCCCTTGGTCTACAATGAGCAGTTCTTC. Its translation: CASSLGPLVYNEQFF.

V and J are TRBV27 and TRBJ2-1; TRBD2 aligns across 13 bases. The J segment lost 4 bases and the V segment lost 5 bases, leaving 8 bases of the junction unmatched. Germline CDR1 MNHEY, CDR2 SMNVEV (reference sequence). CDR3 length equals 17 residues. The CDR3 sequence is CASSRYQGLAGYNEQFF. The CDR3 DNA is TGTGCCAGCAGTCGCTACCAGGGACTAGCGGGATACAATGAGCAGTTCTTC.

This clonotype was observed at least ten times. This chain uses TRBV12-3 or TRBV12-4 with TRBJ2-7, with D uncertain. The CDR3 is 15 residues long. V was clipped by 3 bases and J by 4 bases, with 16 bases between them. CDR3 protein: CASSLLSTLRYEQYF. DNA for the CDR3: TGTGCCAGCAGTTTGCTCTCTACCCTTCGGTACGAGCAGTACTTC.

The V and J genes are TRBV2 and TRBJ2-5; a weak D match, TRBD2 (6 bases). Germline V gives CDR1 SNHLY, CDR2 FYNNEI. The germline V and J ends were trimmed by 6 bases and 1 base, with 12 bases remaining between them. The CDR3 has 14 amino acids. CDR3 sequence reads: CASRGLEGQETQYF. The CDR3 region has the DNA TGTGCCAGCAGGGGACTGGAGGGCCAAGAGACCCAGTACTTC.

J is TRBJ2-7 and V is TRBV7-2; a weak D match, TRBD2 (5 bases). Trimming cost V 6 bases and J 2 bases, with 14 bases left between them. The CDR3 runs to 14 residues. From germline, CDR1 is SGHTA and CDR2 FQGNSA. This chain's CDR3 is CASSPNFGAYEQYF. The CDR3 nucleotides are TGTGCCAGCAGTCCTAACTTCGGGGCCTACGAGCAGTACTTC.